Sequencing of this T cell receptor beta chain was carried out in a study of shared clonotypes between healthy human individuals. Study-wide results and caveats: At large depth, rarefaction still showed sorted-subset sequencing to be incomplete.

Notes on this clone: Its target is not known.

The V and J ends lost 6 bases and 4 bases, in that order; junction bases with no gene match: 14. CDR3 length equals 17 residues. Germline V gene lookup returns CDR1 SGHDT and CDR2 YYEEEE. Profiled with immunoSEQ multiplex PCR; TCRdb holds only in-frame clones, not every one. This table has some 1,600,000 clones, 95% to 99% appearing once. The rearrangement uses TRBV5-6 and TRBJ2-1, with TRBD2 identical over 9 bases. This receptor was identified in a man aged 25-40 years in good health. Sequencing input: naive CD4+ T cells sorted from blood. The subset was: CD45RA+ positively selected. The CDR3 bases are TGTGCCAGCACCCTTGGGGGGCTAGCGGGAACATACAATGAGCAGTTCTTC. Amino acids: CASTLGGLAGTYNEQFF.